This entry lists 8 T cell receptor beta chains sequenced from one sample in a study of early T cells in non-severe SARS-CoV-2 infection. TCRdb analysed the 5' RACE reads with MiXCR anew, one entry per CDR3 protein. The sample contains 40,000 to 55,000 distinct CDR3 sequences, approximately 13% of which appear only once. The material sequenced was whole blood. Receptor source: an adult who was a healthcare worker with PCR-confirmed SARS-CoV-2 infection or an uninfected control (not recorded which).

This chain connects TRBV25-1 to TRBJ1-4; the D is unclear. CDR3 length equals 11 residues. Germline values: CDR1 MGHDK, CDR2 SYGVNS. The V gene lost 6 bases and the J gene lost 4 bases, with 3 bases spanning the gap. The CDR3 nucleotides read TGTGCCAGCAGGCTTAATGAAAAACTGTTTTTT. This gives the protein CASRLNEKLFF.

This clonotype was picked up many times. V gene TRBV5-1 combines with J gene TRBJ2-3; 7 bases fit TRBD2. Per the germline V gene, CDR1 is SGHRS and CDR2 is YFSETQ. V shed 5 bases, J shed 3 bases, and the junction held 6 bases outside the gene matches. This CDR3 comprises 14 residues. The CDR3 nucleotides are TGCGCCAGCAGGGGAGGGACCTGGACAGATACGCAGTATTTT. Translating it yields CASRGGTWTDTQYF. The whole variable domain, remainder taken from reference TRBV5-1 and TRBJ2-3, is KAGVTQTPRYLIKTRGQQVTLSCSPISGHRSVSWYQQTPGQGLQFLFEYFSETQRNKGNFPGRFSGRQFSNSRSEMNVSTLELGDSALYLCASRGGTWTDTQYFGPGTRLTVL.

This chain connects TRBV7-2 to TRBJ1-5; no clear D gene. The CDR3 is made up of 12 amino acids. The ends were cut back, 1 base at V and 5 bases at J, with 3 bases in the middle. CDR1 is SGHTA, CDR2 FQGNSA, per germline. CDR3 protein: CASSLVYQPQHF. CDR3 sequence (DNA): TGTGCCAGCAGCTTAGTTTATCAGCCCCAGCATTTT. Full variable domain (outside the CDR3, taken from reference TRBV7-2 and TRBJ1-5): GAGVSQSPSNKVTEKGKDVELRCDPISGHTALYWYRQSLGQGLEFLIYFQGNSAPDKSGLPSDRFSAERTGGSVSTLTIQRTQQEDSAVYLCASSLVYQPQHFGDGTRLSIL.

The rearrangement uses TRBV2 and TRBJ2-1; D uncertain. CDR1 is SNHLY, CDR2 FYNNEI, per germline. The V end was cut by 4 bases, the J end by 5 bases, with 3 bases between. The CDR3 is 11 residues long. CDR3 in DNA: TGTGCCAGCAGTGGGAACAATGAGCAGTTCTTC. As protein: CASSGNNEQFF.

This clonotype came up many times. This rearrangement joins TRBV4-1 to TRBJ2-5; D is perhaps TRBD1 (6 bases). Germline CDR1 is MGHRA and CDR2 is YSYEKL. V gave up 3 bases and J gave up 5 bases, with 10 bases separating them. This CDR3 has 13 residues. DNA of the CDR3: TGCGCCAGCAGCCAGACAGGTTTTGAGACCCAGTACTTC. Its translation is CASSQTGFETQYF.

This clonotype came up many times. The J gene is TRBJ2-7, the V gene TRBV5-4, with 8 nucleotides matching TRBD1. CDR3 length: 14 amino acids. The V and J ends lost 2 bases and 2 bases, in that order; junction bases with no gene match: 3. Germline-derived CDR1 and CDR2 are SGHNT and YYREEE (reference sequence). CDR3 DNA sequence: TGTGCCAGCAGCTTATGGACAGGGACCTACGAGCAGTACTTC. Its translation: CASSLWTGTYEQYF.

The sample holds many counts of this clonotype. CDR3 region: CASTPGLAGGPGTGELFF. The CDR3 DNA sequence: TGTGCCAGCACCCCCGGACTAGCGGGAGGGCCGGGGACCGGGGAGCTGTTTTTT. The rearrangement links TRBV3-1 to TRBJ2-2, with TRBD2 matching 15 bases. Germline values: CDR1 LGHDT, CDR2 YNNKEL (reference sequence). After removal of 7 bases from V and 5 bases from J, the junction contained 11 bases not matched to a gene. The CDR3 sequence is 18 residues long.

This clonotype was detected only a few times. The rearrangement joins TRBV6-2 or TRBV6-3 to TRBJ1-2; D not certain. The CDR3 runs to 13 residues. CDR1 MNHEY and CDR2 SVGEGT come from the germline V gene. V was pared by 5 bases and J by 5 bases, with 12 bases between. CDR3 in amino acids: CASSQREGYGYTF. CDR3 DNA sequence: TGTGCCAGCAGTCAACGCGAGGGATATGGCTACACCTTC.